This TCR beta chain was captured in a study of T cells after yellow fever vaccination. Concerning this clonotype itself: Its antigen is unknown.

General study findings and limits: Clonotypes appearing in both CD4 and CD8 compartments existed, and their share was small.

The CDR3 length is 15 residues. V lost 0 bases and J lost 8, with 16 bases in between. Germline V gives CDR1 DFQATT, CDR2 SNEGSKA (reference sequence). MiXCR was run by TCRdb on the 5' RACE reads, yielding one entry per CDR3 protein. The sample carries about 580,000 distinct CDR3 sequences, approximately 16% recorded once. This sequence was found in a man aged 18-30 years who received the YFV17D yellow fever vaccine. The chain employs TRBV20-1 and TRBJ1-4; unclear D gene. The sequences come from PBMCs, collected more than 4 days after the first yellow fever vaccination. CDR3 residues: CSARDQVTPGEKLFF. The CDR3 bases are TGCAGTGCTAGAGATCAGGTGACCCCGGGGGAAAAACTGTTTTTT.